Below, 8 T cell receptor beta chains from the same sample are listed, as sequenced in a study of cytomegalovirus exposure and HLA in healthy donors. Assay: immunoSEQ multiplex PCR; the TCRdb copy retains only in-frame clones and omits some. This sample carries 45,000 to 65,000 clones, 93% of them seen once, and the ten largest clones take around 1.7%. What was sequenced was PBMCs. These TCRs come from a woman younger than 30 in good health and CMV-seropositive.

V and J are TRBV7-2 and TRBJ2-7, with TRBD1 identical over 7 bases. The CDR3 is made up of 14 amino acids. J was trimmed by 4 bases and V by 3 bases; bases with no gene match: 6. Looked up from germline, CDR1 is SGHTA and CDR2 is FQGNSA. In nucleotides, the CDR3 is TGTGCCAGCAGCTTTTCGGCAGGGGGTTACGAGCAGTACTTC. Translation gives CASSFSAGGYEQYF.

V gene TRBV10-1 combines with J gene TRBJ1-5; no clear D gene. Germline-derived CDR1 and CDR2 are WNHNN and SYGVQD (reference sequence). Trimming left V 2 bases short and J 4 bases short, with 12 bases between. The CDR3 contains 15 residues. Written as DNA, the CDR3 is TGCGCCAGCAGTGAGAGTAGAGGCCTGAATCAGCCCCAGCATTTT. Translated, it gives CASSESRGLNQPQHF.

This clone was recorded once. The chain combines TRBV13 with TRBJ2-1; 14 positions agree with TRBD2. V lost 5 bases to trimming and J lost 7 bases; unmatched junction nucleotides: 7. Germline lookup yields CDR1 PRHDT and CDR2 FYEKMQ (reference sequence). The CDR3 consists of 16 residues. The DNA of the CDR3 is TGTGCCAGCAGCCCCACGACTAGCGGGGGGGGGAATGAGCAGTTCTTC. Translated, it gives CASSPTTSGGGNEQFF.

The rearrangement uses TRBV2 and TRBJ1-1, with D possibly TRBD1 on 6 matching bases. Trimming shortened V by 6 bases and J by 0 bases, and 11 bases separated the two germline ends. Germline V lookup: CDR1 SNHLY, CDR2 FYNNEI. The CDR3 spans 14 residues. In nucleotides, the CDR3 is TGTGCCAGCAGCATCAGGGGAATGAACACTGAAGCTTTCTTT. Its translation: CASSIRGMNTEAFF.

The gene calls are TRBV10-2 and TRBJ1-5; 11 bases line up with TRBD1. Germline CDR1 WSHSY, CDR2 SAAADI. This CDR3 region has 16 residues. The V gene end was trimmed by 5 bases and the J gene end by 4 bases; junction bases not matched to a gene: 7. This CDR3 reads CASSQLGTGGNQPQHF. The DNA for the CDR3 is TGCGCCAGCAGTCAGCTCGGGACAGGGGGAAATCAGCCCCAGCATTTT.

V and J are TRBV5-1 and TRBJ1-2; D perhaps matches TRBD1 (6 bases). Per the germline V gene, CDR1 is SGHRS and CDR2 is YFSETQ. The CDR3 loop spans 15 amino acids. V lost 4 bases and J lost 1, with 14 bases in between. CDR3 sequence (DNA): TGCGCCAGCAGCGAACGAACAGGGTTTAACTATGGCTACACCTTC. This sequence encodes CASSERTGFNYGYTF.

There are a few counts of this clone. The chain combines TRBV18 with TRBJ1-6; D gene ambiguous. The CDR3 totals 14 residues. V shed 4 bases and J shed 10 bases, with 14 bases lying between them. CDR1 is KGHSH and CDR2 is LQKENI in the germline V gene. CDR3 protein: CASSRAGERSPLHF. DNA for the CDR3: TGTGCCAGCTCACGGGCCGGGGAGAGGTCACCCCTCCACTTT. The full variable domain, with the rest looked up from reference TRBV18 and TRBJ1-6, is NAGVMQNPRHLVRRRGQEARLRCSPMKGHSHVYWYRQLPEEGLKFMVYLQKENIIDESGMPKERFSAEFPKEGPSILRIQQVVRGDSAAYFCASSRAGERSPLHFGNGTRLTVT.

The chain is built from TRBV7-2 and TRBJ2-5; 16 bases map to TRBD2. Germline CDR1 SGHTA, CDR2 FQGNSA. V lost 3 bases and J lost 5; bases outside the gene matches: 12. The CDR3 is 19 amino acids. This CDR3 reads CASSFLPGTSGGAGETQYF. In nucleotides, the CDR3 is TGTGCCAGCAGCTTTTTACCCGGGACTAGCGGGGGGGCTGGGGAGACCCAGTACTTC.